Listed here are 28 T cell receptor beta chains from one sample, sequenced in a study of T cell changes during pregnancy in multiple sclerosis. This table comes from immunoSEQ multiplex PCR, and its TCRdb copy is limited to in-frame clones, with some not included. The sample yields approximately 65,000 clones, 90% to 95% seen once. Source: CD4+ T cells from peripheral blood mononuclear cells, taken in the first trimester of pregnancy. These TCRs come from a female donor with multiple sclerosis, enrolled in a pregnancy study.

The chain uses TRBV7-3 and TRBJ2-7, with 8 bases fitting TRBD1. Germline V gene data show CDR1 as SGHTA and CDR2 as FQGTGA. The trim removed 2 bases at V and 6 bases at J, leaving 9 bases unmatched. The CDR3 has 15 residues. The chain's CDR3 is CASSLFGTGNSEQYF. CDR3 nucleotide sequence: TGTGCCAGCAGCTTATTTGGGACAGGCAACTCCGAGCAGTACTTC.

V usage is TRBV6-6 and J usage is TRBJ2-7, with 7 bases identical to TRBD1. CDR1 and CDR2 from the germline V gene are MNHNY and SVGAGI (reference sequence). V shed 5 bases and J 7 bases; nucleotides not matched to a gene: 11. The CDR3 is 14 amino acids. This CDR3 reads CASSNRQGQGEQYF. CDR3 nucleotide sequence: TGTGCCAGCAGTAATAGACAGGGACAAGGGGAGCAGTACTTC.

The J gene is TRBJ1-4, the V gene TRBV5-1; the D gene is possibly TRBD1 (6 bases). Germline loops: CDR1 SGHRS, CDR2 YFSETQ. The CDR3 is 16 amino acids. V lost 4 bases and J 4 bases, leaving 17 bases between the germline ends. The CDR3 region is CASSLGLGGLNEKLFF. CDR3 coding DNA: TGCGCCAGCAGCCTAGGATTGGGGGGGCTTAATGAAAAACTGTTTTTT.

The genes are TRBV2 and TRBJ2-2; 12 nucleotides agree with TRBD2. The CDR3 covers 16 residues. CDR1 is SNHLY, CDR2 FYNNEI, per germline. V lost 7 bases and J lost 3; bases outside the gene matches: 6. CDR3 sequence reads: CASKTSGGYHTGELFF. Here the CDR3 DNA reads TGTGCCAGCAAGACTAGCGGGGGATACCACACCGGGGAGCTGTTTTTT.

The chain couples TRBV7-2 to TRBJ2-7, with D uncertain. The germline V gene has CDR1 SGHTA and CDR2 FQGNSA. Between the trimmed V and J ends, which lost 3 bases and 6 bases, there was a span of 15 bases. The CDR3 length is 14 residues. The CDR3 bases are TGTGCCAGCAGCTTCTCGCCGGGTCTCTCCGAGCAGTACTTC. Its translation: CASSFSPGLSEQYF.

The CDR3 sequence: CASSIGTSQETQYF. The CDR3 DNA follows: TGTGCCAGCAGCATAGGTACAAGTCAAGAGACCCAGTACTTC. The rearrangement joins TRBV7-2 to TRBJ2-5; no definite D call. This CDR3 is built from 14 residues. V was shortened by 5 bases and J by 2 bases, with 12 bases between the two germline ends. Looked up from germline, CDR1 is SGHTA and CDR2 is FQGNSA. The full variable domain, in which reference TRBV7-2 and TRBJ2-5 provide the parts outside the CDR3, is GAGVSQSPSNKVTEKGKDVELRCDPISGHTALYWYRQSLGQGLEFLIYFQGNSAPDKSGLPSDRFSAERTGGSVSTLTIQRTQQEDSAVYLCASSIGTSQETQYFGPGTRLLVL.

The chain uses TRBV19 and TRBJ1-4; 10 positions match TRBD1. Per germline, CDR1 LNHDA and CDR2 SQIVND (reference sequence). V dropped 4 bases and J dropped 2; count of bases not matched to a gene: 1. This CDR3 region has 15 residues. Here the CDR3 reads CASSRQGATNEKLFF. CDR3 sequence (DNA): TGTGCCAGTAGTAGACAGGGGGCGACTAATGAAAAACTGTTTTTT.

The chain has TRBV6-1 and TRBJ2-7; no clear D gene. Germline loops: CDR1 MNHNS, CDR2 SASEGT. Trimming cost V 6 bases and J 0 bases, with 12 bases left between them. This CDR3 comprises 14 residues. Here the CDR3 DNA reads TGTGCCAGCAGCCCTATTATGAGCTCCTACGAGCAGTACTTC. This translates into CASSPIMSSYEQYF.

CDR3 sequence: CASSSSGTGPRGANVLTF. The CDR3 bases are TGCGCCAGCAGCTCATCCGGGACAGGACCTCGCGGGGCCAACGTCCTGACTTTC. This chain uses TRBV5-1 with TRBJ2-6; 8 bases map to TRBD1. The junction had 12 bases not matched to a gene; V was cut back by 3 bases and J by 4 bases. Germline values: CDR1 SGHRS, CDR2 YFSETQ. The CDR3 runs 18 residues.

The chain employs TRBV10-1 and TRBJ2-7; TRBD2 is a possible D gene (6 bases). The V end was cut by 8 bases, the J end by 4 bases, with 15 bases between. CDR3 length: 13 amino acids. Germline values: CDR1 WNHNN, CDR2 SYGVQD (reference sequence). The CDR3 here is CASLNPGVYEQYF. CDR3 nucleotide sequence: TGCGCCAGCCTCAACCCGGGGGTGTACGAGCAGTACTTC.

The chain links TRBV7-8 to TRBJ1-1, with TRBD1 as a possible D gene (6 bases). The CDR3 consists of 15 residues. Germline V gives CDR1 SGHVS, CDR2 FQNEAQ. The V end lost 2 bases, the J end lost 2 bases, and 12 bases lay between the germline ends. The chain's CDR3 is CASSLSGTFNTEAFF. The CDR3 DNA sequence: TGTGCCAGCAGCTTAAGCGGGACATTTAACACTGAAGCTTTCTTT.

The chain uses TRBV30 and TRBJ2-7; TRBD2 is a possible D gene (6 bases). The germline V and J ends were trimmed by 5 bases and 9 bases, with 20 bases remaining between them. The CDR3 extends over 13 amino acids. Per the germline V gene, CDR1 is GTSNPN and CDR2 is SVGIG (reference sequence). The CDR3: CAWGPTREPPQYF. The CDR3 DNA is TGTGCCTGGGGACCCACTCGGGAGCCACCGCAGTACTTC.

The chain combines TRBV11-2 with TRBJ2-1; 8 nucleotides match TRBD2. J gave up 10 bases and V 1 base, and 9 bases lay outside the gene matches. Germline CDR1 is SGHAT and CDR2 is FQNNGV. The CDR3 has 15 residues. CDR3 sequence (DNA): TGTGCCAGCAGCTTAGTATGGCGGGGGGTGGGGGAGCAGTTCTTC. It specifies CASSLVWRGVGEQFF.

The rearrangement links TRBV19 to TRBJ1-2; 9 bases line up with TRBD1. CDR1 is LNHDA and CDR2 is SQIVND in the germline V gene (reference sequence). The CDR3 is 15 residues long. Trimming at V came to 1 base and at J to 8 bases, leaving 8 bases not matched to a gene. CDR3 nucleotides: TGTGCCAGTAGTATAGGTCGGGACAGGGAGAGCGGCTACACCTTC. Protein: CASSIGRDRESGYTF. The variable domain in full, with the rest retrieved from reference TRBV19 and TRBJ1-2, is DGGITQSPKYLFRKEGQNVTLSCEQNLNHDAMYWYRQDPGQGLRLIYYSQIVNDFQKGDIAEGYSVSREKKESFPLTVTSAQKNPTAFYLCASSIGRDRESGYTFGSGTRLTVV.

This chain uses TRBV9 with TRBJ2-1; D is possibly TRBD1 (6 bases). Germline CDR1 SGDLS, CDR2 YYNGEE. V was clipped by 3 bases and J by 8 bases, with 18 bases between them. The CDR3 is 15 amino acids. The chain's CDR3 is CASSARGGNGDEQFF. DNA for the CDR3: TGTGCCAGCAGCGCCCGAGGGGGAAACGGGGATGAGCAGTTCTTC.

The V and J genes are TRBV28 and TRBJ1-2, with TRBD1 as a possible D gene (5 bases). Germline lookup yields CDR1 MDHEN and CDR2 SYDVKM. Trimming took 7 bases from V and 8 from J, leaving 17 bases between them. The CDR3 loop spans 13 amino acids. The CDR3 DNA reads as TGTGCCAGCACCTCTTACCCTGGGGGGGGCTACACCTTC. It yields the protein CASTSYPGGGYTF.

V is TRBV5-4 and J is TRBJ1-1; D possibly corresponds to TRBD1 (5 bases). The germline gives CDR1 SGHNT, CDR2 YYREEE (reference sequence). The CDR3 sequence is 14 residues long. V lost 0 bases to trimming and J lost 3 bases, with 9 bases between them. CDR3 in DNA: TGTGCCAGCAGCTTGGAGGGGCCATACACTGAAGCTTTCTTT. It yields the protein CASSLEGPYTEAFF. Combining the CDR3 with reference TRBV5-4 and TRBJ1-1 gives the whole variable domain ETGVTQSPTHLIKTRGQQVTLRCSSQSGHNTVSWYQQALGQGPQFIFQYYREEENGRGNFPPRFSGLQFPNYSSELNVNALELDDSALYLCASSLEGPYTEAFFGQGTRLTVV.

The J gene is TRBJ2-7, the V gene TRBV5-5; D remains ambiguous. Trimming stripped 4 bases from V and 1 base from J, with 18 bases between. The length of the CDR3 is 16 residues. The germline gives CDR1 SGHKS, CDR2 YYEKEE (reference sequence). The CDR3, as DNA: TGTGCCAGCAGCCCAGCCCCCGGAGCTCCTTCCTACGAGCAGTACTTC. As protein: CASSPAPGAPSYEQYF.

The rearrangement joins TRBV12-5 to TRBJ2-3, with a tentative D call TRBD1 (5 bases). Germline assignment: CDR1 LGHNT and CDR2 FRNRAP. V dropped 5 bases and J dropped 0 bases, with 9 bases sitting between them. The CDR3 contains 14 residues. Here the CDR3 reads CASGGAHSTDTQYF. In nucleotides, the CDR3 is TGTGCTAGTGGTGGGGCCCATAGCACAGATACGCAGTATTTT.

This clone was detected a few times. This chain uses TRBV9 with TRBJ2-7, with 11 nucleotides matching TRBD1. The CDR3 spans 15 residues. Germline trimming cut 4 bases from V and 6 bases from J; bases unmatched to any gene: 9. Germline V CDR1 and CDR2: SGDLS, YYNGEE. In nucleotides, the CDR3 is TGTGCCAGCAGCCCAAGGGACAGGGGGGTTTCCGAGCAGTACTTC. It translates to CASSPRDRGVSEQYF.

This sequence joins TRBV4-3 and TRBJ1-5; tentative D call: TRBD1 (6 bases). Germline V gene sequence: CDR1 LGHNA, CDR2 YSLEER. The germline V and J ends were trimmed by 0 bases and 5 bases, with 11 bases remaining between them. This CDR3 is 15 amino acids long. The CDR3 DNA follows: TGCGCCAGCAGCCAAGATCTGAGGGGGTATCAGCCCCAGCATTTT. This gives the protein CASSQDLRGYQPQHF.

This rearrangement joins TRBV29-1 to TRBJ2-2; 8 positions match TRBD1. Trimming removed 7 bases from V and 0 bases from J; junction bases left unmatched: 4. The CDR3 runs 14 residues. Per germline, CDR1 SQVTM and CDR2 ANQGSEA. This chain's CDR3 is CSGRTGTNTGELFF. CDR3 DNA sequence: TGCAGCGGCCGGACAGGGACGAACACCGGGGAGCTGTTTTTT.

The CDR3 here is CASSRISYEQYF. CDR3 nucleotide sequence: TGTGCCAGCAGCCGTATATCCTACGAGCAGTACTTC. This chain links TRBV5-5 with TRBJ2-7; D is undetermined. The V end lost 4 bases, the J end lost 1 base, and 6 bases lay between the germline ends. The CDR3 has 12 residues. The V gene's germline CDR1 is SGHKS and CDR2 YYEKEE (reference sequence).

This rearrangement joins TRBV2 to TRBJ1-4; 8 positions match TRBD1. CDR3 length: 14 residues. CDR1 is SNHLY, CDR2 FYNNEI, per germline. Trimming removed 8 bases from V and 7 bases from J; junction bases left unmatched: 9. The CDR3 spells CASLYDRGSEKLFF. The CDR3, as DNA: TGTGCCAGCTTATACGACAGGGGTAGTGAAAAACTGTTTTTT.

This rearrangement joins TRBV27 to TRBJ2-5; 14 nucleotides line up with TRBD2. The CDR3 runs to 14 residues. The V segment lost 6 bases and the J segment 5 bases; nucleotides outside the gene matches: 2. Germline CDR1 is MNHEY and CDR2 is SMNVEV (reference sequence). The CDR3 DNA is TGTGCCAGCAGGGGACTAGCGGGGGTTGAGACCCAGTACTTC. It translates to CASRGLAGVETQYF.

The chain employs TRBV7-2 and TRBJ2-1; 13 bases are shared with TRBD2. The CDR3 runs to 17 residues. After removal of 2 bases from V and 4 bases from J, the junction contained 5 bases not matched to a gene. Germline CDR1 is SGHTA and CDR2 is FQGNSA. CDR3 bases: TGTGCCAGCAGCTTAACTAGCGGGGGGGCCTGGTACAATGAGCAGTTCTTC. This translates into CASSLTSGGAWYNEQFF.

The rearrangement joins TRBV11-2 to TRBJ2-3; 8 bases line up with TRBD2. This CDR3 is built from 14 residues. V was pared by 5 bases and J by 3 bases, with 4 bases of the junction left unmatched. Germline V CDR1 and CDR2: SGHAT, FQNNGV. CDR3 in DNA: TGTGCCAGCAGCCGGGGACTAGAAACAGATACGCAGTATTTT. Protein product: CASSRGLETDTQYF.

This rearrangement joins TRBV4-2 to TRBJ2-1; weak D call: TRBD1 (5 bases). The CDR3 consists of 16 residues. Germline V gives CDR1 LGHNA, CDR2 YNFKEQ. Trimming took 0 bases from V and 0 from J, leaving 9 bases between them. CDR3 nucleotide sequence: TGTGCCAGCAGCCAAGAAAGGGGCGGCTCCTACAATGAGCAGTTCTTC. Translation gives CASSQERGGSYNEQFF.